Each of the 8 T cell receptor beta chains below was sequenced from the same sample in a study of blood T cells in healthy people across ages. Primed by a sample-barcoded 5' primer and a J-beta primer mix, a second PCR proceeded for about 6 to 11 cycles. One entry per CDR3 protein, called by TCRdb with MiXCR from the 5' RACE reads. The table lists 750,000 or so distinct CDR3 sequences, 20% to 25% of them singletons. The same data also went into a second study, on T cells of mothers and their children.

Sequenced material: blood. The receptors stem from a boy aged 5-17 years in good health.

This sequence joins TRBV2 and TRBJ1-4; possibly TRBD1 for D (6 bases). Germline CDR1 reads SNHLY; CDR2 reads FYNNEI. Trimming pared 4 bases from V and 7 bases from J, leaving 7 bases between. The CDR3 runs to 12 residues. CDR3 sequence: CASSGQAEKLFF. The DNA for the CDR3 is TGTGCCAGCAGTGGACAGGCTGAAAAACTGTTTTTT.

The rearrangement joins TRBV4-3 to TRBJ2-6, with D uncertain. V was cut by 0 bases and J by 1 base, with 10 bases left in between. Germline V gene data show CDR1 as LGHNA and CDR2 as YSLEER. The CDR3 is 17 amino acids. In nucleotides, the CDR3 is TGCGCCAGCAGCCAAGACACGGGTATTTCTGGGGCCAACGTCCTGACTTTC. Its protein is CASSQDTGISGANVLTF.

V gene TRBV7-9 combines with J gene TRBJ2-7; D might be TRBD2 (6 bases). The germline gives CDR1 SEHNR, CDR2 FQNEAQ (reference sequence). The V and J ends lost 4 bases and 3 bases respectively, with 22 bases between them. The CDR3 has 17 amino acids. CDR3 DNA: TGTGCCAGCAGCTCGGCCGGTCTCCGGGGGATCCACTACGAGCAGTACTTC. Translating gives CASSSAGLRGIHYEQYF.

This clonotype was detected once. V and J are TRBV5-1 and TRBJ1-3; TRBD1 might be the D (6 bases). Germline V gives CDR1 SGHRS, CDR2 YFSETQ. Trimming cost V 3 bases and J 4 bases, with 20 bases left between them. This CDR3 has 17 amino acids. CDR3 loop: CASSYQARTGSGNTIYF. DNA for the CDR3: TGCGCCAGCAGCTACCAAGCTCGAACAGGGTCCGGAAACACCATATATTTT. The full variable domain, its missing parts supplied by reference TRBV5-1 and TRBJ1-3, is KAGVTQTPRYLIKTRGQQVTLSCSPISGHRSVSWYQQTPGQGLQFLFEYFSETQRNKGNFPGRFSGRQFSNSRSEMNVSTLELGDSALYLCASSYQARTGSGNTIYFGEGSWLTVV.

There are a few counts of this clonotype. The V gene is TRBV12-3 or TRBV12-4, the J gene TRBJ1-2; 9 bases line up with TRBD1. V shed 5 bases and J 6 bases; nucleotides not matched to a gene: 13. The length of the CDR3 is 16 residues. In DNA, the CDR3 is TGTGCCAGCAGTCGACCCGGGACAGGGAGGAAGGATGGCTACACCTTC. Translating it yields CASSRPGTGRKDGYTF.

The chain is built from TRBV7-9 and TRBJ2-1; D is possibly TRBD1 (5 bases). The CDR3 consists of 14 residues. Trimming cost V 7 bases and J 5 bases, with 15 bases left between them. Germline V gene lookup returns CDR1 SEHNR and CDR2 FQNEAQ (reference sequence). The CDR3 region has the DNA TGTGCCAGCAACCCCAGGACAATTGACAATGAGCAGTTCTTC. It encodes CASNPRTIDNEQFF.

Only a few counts were recorded for this clonotype. V is TRBV29-1 and J is TRBJ1-2; maybe TRBD1 (6 bases). The V gene's germline CDR1 is SQVTM and CDR2 ANQGSEA. The CDR3 is made up of 14 amino acids. V lost 0 bases and J 4 bases, leaving 12 bases between the germline ends. In nucleotides, the CDR3 is TGCAGCGTTGAAGAGAAGACAGGCCTCTATGGCTACACCTTC. Its protein is CSVEEKTGLYGYTF.

V usage is TRBV12-3 or TRBV12-4 and J usage is TRBJ2-3; D call uncertain. The CDR3 is 14 amino acids. V gave up 3 bases and J gave up 13 bases, with 20 bases separating them. The CDR3 DNA sequence: TGTGCCAGCAGTTTTGCAGTGAGAACAGATGCGGAGTATTTT. This translates into CASSFAVRTDAEYF.